These 24 T cell receptor beta chains were sequenced from one sample in a study of T cell repertoires in cytomegalovirus infection. In TCRdb, the reads were re-called with MiXCR into one record per CDR3 protein. Altogether about 920,000 distinct CDR3 sequences are present, roughly 30% being singletons, with the ten largest covering over 13%. Which antigens these TCRs recognize remains unknown. This specimen consisted of cultured CD8+ T cells from PBMCs, obtained from culture after CMV antigen stimulation. Receptor source: a human donor in good health (CMV status not recorded). Some clones in this sample may be carry-over from other donors' samples.

The count of this clonotype is one. A much more abundant neighbour one base away suggests this may be a read error. The CDR3 loop reads CASSSTSGIYKEQFF. The CDR3, as DNA: TGTGCCAGCAGCTCGACTAGCGGGATATACAAAGAGCAGTTCTTC. The chain employs TRBV11-3 and TRBJ2-1; 11 bases are shared with TRBD2. Germline CDR1 is SGHNT and CDR2 is YENEEA. The CDR3 contains 15 residues.

The rearrangement joins TRBV9 to TRBJ2-1; TRBD1 matches at 9 bases. From germline, CDR1 is SGDLS and CDR2 YYNGEE. After removal of 2 bases from V and 1 base from J, the junction contained 7 bases not matched to a gene. The CDR3 runs to 17 residues. The CDR3: CASSVYGGTGSYNEQFF. CDR3 DNA sequence: TGTGCCAGCAGCGTGTATGGGGGGACAGGGTCCTACAATGAGCAGTTCTTC.

The J gene is TRBJ2-3, the V gene TRBV6-1; D assignment may be TRBD1 or TRBD2 (5 bases each). There are 16 residues in the CDR3. Per germline, CDR1 MNHNS and CDR2 SASEGT. The V end was cut by 3 bases, the J end by 0 bases, with 13 bases between. CDR3 bases: TGTGCCAGCAGTGAGGGGCCTGAGGGGAGCACAGATACGCAGTATTTT. This translates into CASSEGPEGSTDTQYF.

V usage is TRBV6-2 or TRBV6-3 and J usage is TRBJ1-1, with D unclear. Trimming shortened V by 7 bases and J by 5 bases, and 17 bases separated the two germline ends. This CDR3 is built from 14 residues. Per germline, CDR1 MNHEY and CDR2 SVGEGT. The CDR3 sequence: CASTGTGYYTEAFF. The DNA of the CDR3 is TGTGCCAGCACCGGAACGGGCTATTATACTGAAGCTTTCTTT.

The chain joins TRBV4-1 to TRBJ2-3; TRBD1 might be the D (5 bases). V lost 3 bases and J lost 2, with 18 bases in between. The germline CDR1 and CDR2 sequences are MGHRA and YSYEKL. The CDR3 length is 17 residues. CDR3 amino acids: CASSHAEGAIYTDTQYF. The CDR3 DNA sequence: TGCGCCAGCAGCCATGCCGAAGGGGCGATTTACACAGATACGCAGTATTTT.

J is TRBJ2-3 and V is TRBV7-9; D might be TRBD1 or TRBD2, each matching 5 bases. The CDR3 consists of 15 residues. The V and J ends lost 1 base and 2 bases respectively, with 10 bases between them. Germline loops: CDR1 SEHNR, CDR2 FQNEAQ (reference sequence). The CDR3 protein is CASSLGRGPTDTQYF. The CDR3 DNA is TGTGCCAGCAGCTTAGGTCGGGGACCCACAGATACGCAGTATTTT.

This clonotype turned up a few times. In DNA form, the CDR3 reads TGTGCCAGCGGGGTCCGGGACAGGGGCAGCTCTGGAAACACCATATATTTT. Translated: CASGVRDRGSSGNTIYF. The chain has TRBV2 and TRBJ1-3; 10 bases match TRBD1. CDR1 and CDR2 (germline): SNHLY, FYNNEI. V lost 8 bases, J lost 0 bases, and 10 bases stayed unmatched. The CDR3 runs 17 residues.

The genes are TRBV6-5 and TRBJ2-1, with TRBD1 matching 9 bases. CDR1 and CDR2 (germline): MNHEY, SVGAGI. V lost 5 bases to trimming and J lost 6 bases; unmatched junction nucleotides: 8. The CDR3 totals 15 residues. For the CDR3, the DNA is TGTGCCAGCAGTACCGGGACAGGGCCTTCCAATGAGCAGTTCTTC. Its protein is CASSTGTGPSNEQFF.

The genes are TRBV5-5 and TRBJ2-1, with D unresolved. Trimming removed 4 bases at V and 7 bases at J, with 27 bases between. CDR1 and CDR2 from the germline V gene are SGHKS and YYEKEE (reference sequence). The CDR3 contains 18 residues. The CDR3 reads CASSGPLLPGADSNEQFF. The CDR3 DNA reads as TGTGCCAGCAGCGGACCCCTACTACCAGGAGCCGATTCTAATGAGCAGTTCTTC.

This clonotype was recorded a few times. J is TRBJ1-1 and V is TRBV7-9, with D uncertain. Trimming took 4 bases from V and 0 from J, leaving 15 bases between them. This CDR3 spans 16 amino acids. Germline V CDR1 and CDR2: SEHNR, FQNEAQ (reference sequence). The CDR3 is CASSSPVRTVNTEAFF. As DNA, the CDR3 is TGTGCCAGCAGCTCACCGGTCCGGACGGTGAACACTGAAGCTTTCTTT.

This clonotype was detected ten times or more. The chain has TRBV7-8 and TRBJ2-1; D may correspond to TRBD1 or TRBD2 (5 bases each). This CDR3 spans 15 amino acids. The germline V gene encodes CDR1 SGHVS and CDR2 FQNEAQ. V dropped 4 bases and J dropped 5 bases, with 15 bases sitting between them. This CDR3 reads CASSSEQGTHNEQFF. Written as DNA, the CDR3 is TGTGCCAGCAGCTCCGAGCAAGGGACCCACAATGAGCAGTTCTTC.

This chain connects TRBV7-4 to TRBJ2-7; D may correspond to TRBD1 or TRBD2 (5 bases each). Germline V CDR1 and CDR2: SGHVT, SQSDAQ. The CDR3 has 13 amino acids. V lost 3 bases to trimming and J lost 4 bases, with 10 bases between them. The CDR3 reads CASSFEGQYEQYV. CDR3 bases: TGTGCCAGCAGCTTTGAGGGGCAGTACGAGCAGTACGTC.

The chain carries TRBV20-1 and TRBJ1-2; D not certain. Germline V lookup: CDR1 DFQATT, CDR2 SNEGSKA (reference sequence). The CDR3 covers 12 residues. V lost 0 bases and J lost 4, with 6 bases in between. CDR3 bases: TGCAGTGCTAGAGATCCCCGCTATGGCTACACCTTC. The encoded protein is CSARDPRYGYTF.

The chain has TRBV5-5 and TRBJ2-1; D is unclear. Trimming took 5 bases from V and 7 from J, leaving 7 bases between them. Germline V lookup: CDR1 SGHKS, CDR2 YYEKEE (reference sequence). The CDR3 has 11 amino acids. The CDR3 coding sequence is TGTGCCAGCAGATCTTGGAATGAGCAGTTCTTC. As protein: CASRSWNEQFF. Looking up the rest from reference TRBV5-5 and TRBJ2-1 gives the full variable domain: DAGVTQSPTHLIKTRGQQVTLRCSPISGHKSVSWYQQVLGQGPQFIFQYYEKEERGRGNFPDRFSARQFPNYSSELNVNALLLGDSALYLCASRSWNEQFFGPGTRLTVL.

This clonotype was counted only a few times. V gene TRBV20-1 combines with J gene TRBJ2-2; D gene unclear. The CDR3 is made up of 11 amino acids. Trimming removed 4 bases from V and 5 bases from J, with 5 bases in between. Germline assignment: CDR1 DFQATT and CDR2 SNEGSKA (reference sequence). CDR3 coding DNA: TGCAGTGCTACCGATACCGGGGAGCTGTTTTTT. Protein: CSATDTGELFF.

The V call is TRBV5-1, the J call TRBJ2-1, with a possible D match to TRBD1 (5 bases). This CDR3 comprises 15 residues. Trimming removed 1 base from V and 9 bases from J, with 17 bases in between. The V gene's germline CDR1 is SGHRS and CDR2 YFSETQ. The CDR3 sequence is CASSLSYQGVGEQFF. CDR3 in DNA: TGCGCCAGCAGCTTGAGTTACCAGGGTGTCGGTGAGCAGTTCTTC.

This rearrangement joins TRBV2 to TRBJ2-3; 14 bases match TRBD2. The CDR3 has 18 amino acids. After removal of 0 bases from V and 0 bases from J, the junction contained 2 bases not matched to a gene. Germline lookup yields CDR1 SNHLY and CDR2 FYNNEI. CDR3 DNA sequence: TGTGCCAGCAGTGAAGCCGGGACTAGCGGGAGTAGCACAGATACGCAGTATTTT. It translates to CASSEAGTSGSSTDTQYF.

This sequence joins TRBV5-5 and TRBJ2-7; 7 bases agree with TRBD1. Germline values: CDR1 SGHKS, CDR2 YYEKEE (reference sequence). CDR3 length: 18 residues. V was pared by 4 bases and J by 4 bases, with 20 bases of the junction left unmatched. DNA for the CDR3: TGTGCCAGCAGCCCCATCGGGACAGCACAGCCCGGCATATACGAGCAGTACTTC. It encodes CASSPIGTAQPGIYEQYF.

The chain recombines TRBV12-3 or TRBV12-4 with TRBJ2-5; tentatively, D is TRBD1 or TRBD2 (5 bases each). V lost 6 bases and J 4 bases, leaving 9 bases between the germline ends. The CDR3 loop spans 12 amino acids. As DNA, the CDR3 is TGTGCCAGCAGGGGGACGGGAGAGACCCAGTACTTC. Translation: CASRGTGETQYF.

The sample holds a few counts of this clonotype. The gene calls are TRBV11-2 and TRBJ2-3; 8 positions agree with TRBD2. The CDR3 length is 16 residues. Per the germline V gene, CDR1 is SGHAT and CDR2 is FQNNGV. J gave up 5 bases and V 0 bases, and 7 bases lay outside the gene matches. The CDR3 DNA follows: TGTGCCAGCAGCTTAGAGGATACTAGCGGAGTAGATACGCAGTATTTT. Amino acids: CASSLEDTSGVDTQYF.

The J gene is TRBJ1-1, the V gene TRBV7-6; TRBD1 might be the D (5 bases). CDR1 is SGHVS, CDR2 FNYEAQ, per germline. This CDR3 is 15 amino acids long. V gave up 4 bases and J gave up 7 bases, with 19 bases separating them. CDR3 residues: CASSSRRGASFEAFF. The CDR3 nucleotides read TGTGCCAGCAGCTCCCGTCGGGGCGCATCTTTTGAAGCTTTCTTT. Drawing the rest from reference TRBV7-6 and TRBJ1-1, the complete variable domain is GAGVSQSPRYKVTKRGQDVALRCDPISGHVSLYWYRQALGQGPEFLTYFNYEAQQDKSGLPNDRFSAERPEGSISTLTIQRTEQRDSAMYRCASSSRRGASFEAFFGQGTRLTVV.

The V and J genes are TRBV24-1 and TRBJ2-2; TRBD1 aligns across 9 bases. With 0 bases clipped from V and 6 bases from J, the junction kept 4 bases outside the gene matches. The CDR3 runs 16 residues. Germline V gene data show CDR1 as KGHDR and CDR2 as SFDVKD. The CDR3 DNA reads as TGTGCCACCAGTGATTTGGGACAGGGGAGGGCCGGGGAGCTGTTTTTT. It is translated as CATSDLGQGRAGELFF.

This clonotype was counted between two and nine times. One end of the junction fails to match germline, which may point to a read error. J is TRBJ2-1 and V is TRBV7-7; 10 bases align to TRBD1. Germline V gene lookup returns CDR1 SSHAT and CDR2 FNYEAQ (reference sequence). The CDR3 sequence is 15 residues long. This chain's CDR3 is CASSLTGGVYNEQFF. DNA of the CDR3: TGTGCTAGCAGCCTGACAGGGGGCGTTTACAATGAGCAGTTCTTC. Full variable domain (outside the CDR3, taken from reference TRBV7-7 and TRBJ2-1): GAGVSQSPRYKVTKRGQDVTLRCDPISSHATLYWYQQALGQGPEFLTYFNYEAQPDKSGLPSDRFSAERPEGSISTLTIQRTEQRDSAMYRCASSLTGGVYNEQFFGPGTRLTVL.

A remark on this clonotype: A much larger clone lies a single base off, so this may be a read error. CDR3 bases: TGTGTCAGTACACCCTCGTTGGGCACTGAAGCTTTCTTT. This sequence encodes CVSTPSLGTEAFF. The rearrangement links TRBV7-8 to TRBJ1-1; D unclear. Germline CDR1 is SGHVS and CDR2 is FQNEAQ. This CDR3 comprises 13 residues. The whole variable domain, filled in from reference TRBV7-8 and TRBJ1-1, reads GAGVSQSPRYKVAKRGQDVALRCDPISGHVSLFWYQQALGQGPEFLTYFQNEAQLDKSGLPSDRFFAERPEGSVSTLKIQRTQQEDSAVYLCVSTPSLGTEAFFGQGTRLTVV.